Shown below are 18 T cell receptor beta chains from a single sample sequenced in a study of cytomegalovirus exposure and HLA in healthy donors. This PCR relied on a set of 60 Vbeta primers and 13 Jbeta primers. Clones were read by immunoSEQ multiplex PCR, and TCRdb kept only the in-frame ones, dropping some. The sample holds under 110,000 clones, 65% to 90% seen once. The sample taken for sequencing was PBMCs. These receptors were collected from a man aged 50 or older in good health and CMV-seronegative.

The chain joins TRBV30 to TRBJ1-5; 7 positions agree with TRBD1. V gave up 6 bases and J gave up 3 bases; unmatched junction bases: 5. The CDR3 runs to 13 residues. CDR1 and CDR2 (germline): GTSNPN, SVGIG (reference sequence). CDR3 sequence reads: CACRDSLNQPQHF. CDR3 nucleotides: TGTGCCTGCCGGGACAGCCTCAATCAGCCCCAGCATTTT.

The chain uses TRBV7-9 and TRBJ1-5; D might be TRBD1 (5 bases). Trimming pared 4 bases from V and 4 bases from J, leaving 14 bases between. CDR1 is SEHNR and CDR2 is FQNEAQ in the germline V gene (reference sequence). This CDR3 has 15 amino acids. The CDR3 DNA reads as TGTGCCAGCAGCTCCAGGGATTCAGAGAATCAGCCCCAGCATTTT. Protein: CASSSRDSENQPQHF.

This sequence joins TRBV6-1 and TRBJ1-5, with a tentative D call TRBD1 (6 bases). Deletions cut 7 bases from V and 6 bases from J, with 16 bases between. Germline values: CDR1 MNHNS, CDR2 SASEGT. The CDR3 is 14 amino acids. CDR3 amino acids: CASTSGAFPQPQHF. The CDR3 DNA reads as TGTGCCAGCACTTCAGGGGCCTTTCCTCAGCCCCAGCATTTT.

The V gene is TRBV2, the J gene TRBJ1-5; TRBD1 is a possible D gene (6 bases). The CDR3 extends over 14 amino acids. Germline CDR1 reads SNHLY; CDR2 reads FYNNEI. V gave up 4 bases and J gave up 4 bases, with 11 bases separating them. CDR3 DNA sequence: TGTGCCAGCAGTGGCCTTACAGGGAATCAGCCCCAGCATTTT. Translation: CASSGLTGNQPQHF.

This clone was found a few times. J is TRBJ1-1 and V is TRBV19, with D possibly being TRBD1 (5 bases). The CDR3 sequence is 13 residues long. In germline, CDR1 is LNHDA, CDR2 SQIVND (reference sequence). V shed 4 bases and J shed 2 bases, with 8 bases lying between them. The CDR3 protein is CASSTTANTEAFF. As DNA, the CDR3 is TGTGCCAGTAGTACGACAGCCAACACTGAAGCTTTCTTT.

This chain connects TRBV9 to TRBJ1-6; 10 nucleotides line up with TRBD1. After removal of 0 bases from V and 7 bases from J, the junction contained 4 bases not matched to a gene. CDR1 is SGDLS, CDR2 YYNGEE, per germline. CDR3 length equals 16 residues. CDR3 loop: CASSVGQGAGNSPLHF. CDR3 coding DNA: TGTGCCAGCAGCGTAGGACAGGGGGCTGGCAATTCACCCCTCCACTTT.

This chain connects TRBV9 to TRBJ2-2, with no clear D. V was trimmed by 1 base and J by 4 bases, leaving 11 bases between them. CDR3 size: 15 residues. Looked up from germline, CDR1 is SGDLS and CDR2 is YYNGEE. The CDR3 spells CASSVMQISTGELFF. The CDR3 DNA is TGTGCCAGCAGCGTAATGCAGATCAGCACCGGGGAGCTGTTTTTT.

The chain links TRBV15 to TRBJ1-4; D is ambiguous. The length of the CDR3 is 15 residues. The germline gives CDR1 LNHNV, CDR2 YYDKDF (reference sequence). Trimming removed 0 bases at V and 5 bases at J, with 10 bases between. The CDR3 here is CATSRDQVGNEKLFF. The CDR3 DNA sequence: TGTGCCACCAGCAGAGATCAGGTCGGAAATGAAAAACTGTTTTTT.

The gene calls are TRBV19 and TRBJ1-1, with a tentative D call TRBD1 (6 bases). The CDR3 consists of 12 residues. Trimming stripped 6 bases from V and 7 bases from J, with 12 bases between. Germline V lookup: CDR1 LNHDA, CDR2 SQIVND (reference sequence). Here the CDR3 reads CASRVFRGEAFF. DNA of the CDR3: TGTGCCAGTAGGGTGTTCAGGGGTGAAGCTTTCTTT.

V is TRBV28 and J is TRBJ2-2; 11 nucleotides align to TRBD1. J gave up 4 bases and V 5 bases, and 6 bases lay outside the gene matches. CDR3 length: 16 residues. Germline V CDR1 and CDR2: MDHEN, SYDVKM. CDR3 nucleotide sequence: TGTGCCAGCAGTACCAGGACAGGGGGCCCCACCGGGGAGCTGTTTTTT. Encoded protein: CASSTRTGGPTGELFF.

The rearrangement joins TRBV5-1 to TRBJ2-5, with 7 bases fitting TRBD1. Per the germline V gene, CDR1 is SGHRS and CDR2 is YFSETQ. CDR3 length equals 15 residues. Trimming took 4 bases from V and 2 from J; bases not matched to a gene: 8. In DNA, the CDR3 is TGCGCCAGCAGCACGCCACAGGGGATTCAAGAGACCCAGTACTTC. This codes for CASSTPQGIQETQYF. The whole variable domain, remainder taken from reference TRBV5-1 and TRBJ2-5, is KAGVTQTPRYLIKTRGQQVTLSCSPISGHRSVSWYQQTPGQGLQFLFEYFSETQRNKGNFPGRFSGRQFSNSRSEMNVSTLELGDSALYLCASSTPQGIQETQYFGPGTRLLVL.

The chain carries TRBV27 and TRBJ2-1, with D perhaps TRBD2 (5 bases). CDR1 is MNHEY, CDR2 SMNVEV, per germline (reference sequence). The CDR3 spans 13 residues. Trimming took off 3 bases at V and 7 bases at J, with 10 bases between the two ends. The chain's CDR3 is CASSLREKNEQFF. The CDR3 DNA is TGTGCCAGCAGTTTGAGGGAAAAGAATGAGCAGTTCTTC.

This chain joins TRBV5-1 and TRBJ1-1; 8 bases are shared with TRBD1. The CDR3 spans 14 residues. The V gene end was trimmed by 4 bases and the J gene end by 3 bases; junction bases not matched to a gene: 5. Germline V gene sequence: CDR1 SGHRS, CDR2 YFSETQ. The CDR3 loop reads CASSHDRGYTEAFF. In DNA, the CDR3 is TGCGCCAGCAGCCATGACAGGGGTTACACTGAAGCTTTCTTT.

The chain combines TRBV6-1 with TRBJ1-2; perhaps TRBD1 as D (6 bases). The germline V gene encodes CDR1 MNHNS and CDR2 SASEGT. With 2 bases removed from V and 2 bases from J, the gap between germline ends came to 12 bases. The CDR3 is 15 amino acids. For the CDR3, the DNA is TGTGCCAGCAGTGAATGGGGGGGCATCAACTATGGCTACACCTTC. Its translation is CASSEWGGINYGYTF.

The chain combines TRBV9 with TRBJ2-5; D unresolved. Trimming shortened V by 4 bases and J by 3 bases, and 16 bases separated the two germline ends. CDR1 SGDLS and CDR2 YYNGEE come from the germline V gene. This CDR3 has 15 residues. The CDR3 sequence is CASSRTSLNEETQYF. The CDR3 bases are TGTGCCAGCAGCCGTACCTCCCTAAACGAAGAGACCCAGTACTTC. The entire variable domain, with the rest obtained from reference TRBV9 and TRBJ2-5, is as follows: DSGVTQTPKHLITATGQRVTLRCSPRSGDLSVYWYQQSLDQGLQFLIQYYNGEERAKGNILERFSAQQFPDLHSELNLSSLELGDSALYFCASSRTSLNEETQYFGPGTRLLVL.

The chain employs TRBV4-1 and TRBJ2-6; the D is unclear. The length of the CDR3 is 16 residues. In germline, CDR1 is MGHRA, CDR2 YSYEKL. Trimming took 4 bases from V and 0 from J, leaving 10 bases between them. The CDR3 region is CASSLRSSSGANVLTF. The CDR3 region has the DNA TGCGCCAGCAGCCTGAGGAGCAGCTCTGGGGCCAACGTCCTGACTTTC.

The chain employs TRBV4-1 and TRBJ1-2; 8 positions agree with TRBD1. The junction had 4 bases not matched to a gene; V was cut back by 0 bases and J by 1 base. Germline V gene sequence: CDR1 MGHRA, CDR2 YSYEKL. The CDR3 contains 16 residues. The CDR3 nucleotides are TGCGCCAGCAGCCAAGAGGGGACAGGCTTTAACTATGGCTACACCTTC. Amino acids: CASSQEGTGFNYGYTF.

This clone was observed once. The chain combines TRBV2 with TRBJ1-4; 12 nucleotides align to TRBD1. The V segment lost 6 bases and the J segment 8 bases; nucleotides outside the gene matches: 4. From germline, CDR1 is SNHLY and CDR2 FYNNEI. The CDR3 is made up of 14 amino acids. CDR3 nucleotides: TGTGCCAGCAGGGAGGGACAGGGGGCGGAAAAACTGTTTTTT. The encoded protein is CASREGQGAEKLFF. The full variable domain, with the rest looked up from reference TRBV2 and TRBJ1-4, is EPEVTQTPSHQVTQMGQEVILRCVPISNHLYFYWYRQILGQKVEFLVSFYNNEISEKSEIFDDQFSVERPDGSNFTLKIRSTKLEDSAMYFCASREGQGAEKLFFGSGTQLSVL.